This is a list of T cell receptor beta chains from one sample in a study of post-analysis software for immune sequencing data. TCRdb reprocessed the PCR reads via MiXCR and lists one record per CDR3 protein. The sample contains approximately 460,000 distinct CDR3 sequences, approximately 45% of which appear only once. The sequenced sample consisted of blood. The receptors derive from a girl between 5 and 17 years old with multiple sclerosis. Each CDR3 is given with its conserved first and last residue. D genes are given only for firm matches. Where a row states a size, it is once, few, many or the class of an expanded clone; other rows omit it.

J: TRBJ2-1
V: TRBV7-3
D: TRBD2
size: NA
DNA: TGTGCCAGCAGCCTAGCGGGAAACTCCTACAATGAGCAGTTCTTC
CDR3: CASSLAGNSYNEQFF

J: TRBJ2-3
V: TRBV11-2
D: TRBD2
size: few
DNA: TGTGCCAGCAGCTTAGATTCGGGAGGCGTTACAGATACGCAGTATTTT
CDR3: CASSLDSGGVTDTQYF

J: TRBJ2-5
V: TRBV7-9
D: NA
size: many
DNA: TGTGCCAGCAGCTTAGCGGCAGGGCTCCAGGAGACCCAGTACTTC
CDR3: CASSLAAGLQETQYF

J: TRBJ1-1
V: TRBV20-1
D: TRBD1
size: NA
DNA: TGCAGTGCTGGACAGGGCACTGAAGCTTTCTTT
CDR3: CSAGQGTEAFF

J: TRBJ1-2
V: TRBV12-3/TRBV12-4
D: NA
size: few
DNA: TGTGCCAGCAGTTTAGTCCAGGGGCCAAAGAAAGATGGCTACACCTTC
CDR3: CASSLVQGPKKDGYTF

J: TRBJ2-5
V: TRBV28
D: TRBD1
size: NA
DNA: TGTGCCGGCAGTTCCCGGGACAGGGGGTCGTGGGAGACCCAGTACTTC
CDR3: CAGSSRDRGSWETQYF

J: TRBJ2-7
V: TRBV5-1
D: TRBD1
size: NA
DNA: TGCGCCAGCAGCCCTGGACAGGAAGTTATCTCCTACGAGCAGTACTTC
CDR3: CASSPGQEVISYEQYF

J: TRBJ1-1
V: TRBV29-1
D: NA
size: NA
DNA: TGCAGCGTTGTAGGAGGAACTGCAGAAGCTTTCTTT
CDR3: CSVVGGTAEAFF

J: TRBJ1-1
V: TRBV29-1
D: NA
size: few
DNA: TGCAGCGTTGAAGGTCGCACTGAAGCTTTCTTT
CDR3: CSVEGRTEAFF

J: TRBJ2-5
V: TRBV24-1
D: NA
size: few
DNA: TGTGCCACCAGTGATTTGCGGGCAGGGGAGGAGGAGACCCAGTACTTC
CDR3: CATSDLRAGEEETQYF

J: TRBJ2-4
V: TRBV5-5
D: NA
size: NA
DNA: TGTGCCAGCAGCTTGGTTCTACAGAAGGGCGGAATCGGGCAGTACTTC
CDR3: CASSLVLQKGGIGQYF

J: TRBJ2-5
V: TRBV5-1
D: TRBD1
size: once
DNA: TGCGCCAGCAGCTCGACAGGGTGCGAGGAGACCCAGTACTTC
CDR3: CASSSTGCEETQYF

J: TRBJ2-4
V: TRBV2
D: TRBD2
size: few
DNA: TGTGCCAGCTCCCATATCTATAGCGGGGCGCGTCGGAACATTCAGTACTTC
CDR3: CASSHIYSGARRNIQYF

J: TRBJ2-3
V: TRBV5-1
D: NA
size: NA
DNA: TGCGCCAGCAGCTCAGCCGGGACATCTAGCACAGATACGCAGTATTTT
CDR3: CASSSAGTSSTDTQYF

J: TRBJ2-7
V: TRBV10-3
D: TRBD2
size: NA
DNA: TGTGCCATCAGTGACCGGCTAGCGGGAGTTTGGTCCTACGAGCAGTACTTC
CDR3: CAISDRLAGVWSYEQYF

J: TRBJ2-5
V: TRBV20-1
D: NA
size: many
DNA: TGCAGTGCTAGAGGGACATCGTACCAAGAGACCCAGTACTTC
CDR3: CSARGTSYQETQYF

J: TRBJ2-1
V: TRBV27
D: TRBD2
size: NA
DNA: TGTGCCAGCAGACCTAGCGGGAGAGGCCCTTACAATGAGCAGTTCTTC
CDR3: CASRPSGRGPYNEQFF

J: TRBJ2-7
V: TRBV9
D: NA
size: NA
DNA: TGTGCCAGCAGCGTCAACGTGGTAGCAAGGTCCTACGAGCAGTACTTC
CDR3: CASSVNVVARSYEQYF

J: TRBJ2-1
V: TRBV7-3
D: NA
size: few
DNA: TGTGCCAGCAGCCCAGACCGGGAGAATGAGCAGTTCTTC
CDR3: CASSPDRENEQFF

J: TRBJ2-3
V: TRBV25-1
D: TRBD2
size: NA
DNA: TGTGCCAGCAGTGTGAGACTAGCGGGAGTAGCAGATACGCAGTATTTT
CDR3: CASSVRLAGVADTQYF

J: TRBJ2-3
V: TRBV19
D: NA
size: few
DNA: TGTGCCAGTACCGACGGAGGATGGACAGATACGCAGTATTTT
CDR3: CASTDGGWTDTQYF

J: TRBJ2-2
V: TRBV20-1
D: NA
size: NA
DNA: TGCAGTGCTCCGACAGCGAACACCGGGGAGCTGTTTTTT
CDR3: CSAPTANTGELFF

J: TRBJ1-1
V: TRBV7-2
D: NA
size: NA
DNA: TGTGCCAGCAGCTTCCAACGGAATTTGAACACTGAAGCTTTCTTT
CDR3: CASSFQRNLNTEAFF

J: TRBJ2-5
V: TRBV20-1
D: NA
size: NA
DNA: TGCAGTGCTCCCAACATCTGGGGGACCCAGTACTTC
CDR3: CSAPNIWGTQYF

J: TRBJ1-2
V: TRBV27
D: NA
size: NA
DNA: TGTGCCAGCAGTTTATCAGGGGCTGGCTACACCTTC
CDR3: CASSLSGAGYTF

J: TRBJ2-7
V: TRBV7-8
D: TRBD2
size: few
DNA: TGTGCCAGCAGCTGGGGGGGAGCCATCTACGAGCAGTACTTC
CDR3: CASSWGGAIYEQYF

J: TRBJ2-5
V: TRBV10-3
D: NA
size: few
DNA: TGTGCCATCAGTGAGTCGGCAGCCCAAGAGACCCAGTACTTC
CDR3: CAISESAAQETQYF

J: TRBJ1-1
V: TRBV21-1
D: NA
size: NA
DNA: TGTGCCAGCAGCAAAGGTGGTGGGGACAACACTGAAGCTTTCTTT
CDR3: CASSKGGGDNTEAFF

J: TRBJ2-5
V: TRBV5-1
D: TRBD2
size: few
DNA: TGCGCCAGCAGCCCTAGCGGGATAGGAGAGACCCAGTACTTC
CDR3: CASSPSGIGETQYF

J: TRBJ2-7
V: TRBV20-1
D: NA
size: few
DNA: TGCAGTGCTAGAGTGGGTAGCGGAAGCTCCTACGAGCAGTACTTC
CDR3: CSARVGSGSSYEQYF

J: TRBJ2-7
V: TRBV5-1
D: NA
size: NA
DNA: TGCGCCAGCAGCGGAGGCAAAGGAGGGCGTATCCTGGGCGAGCAGTACTTC
CDR3: CASSGGKGGRILGEQYF

J: TRBJ2-5
V: TRBV29-1
D: NA
size: NA
DNA: TGCAGCGTTGATCCCTCAGGGGTACAAGAGACCCAGTACTTC
CDR3: CSVDPSGVQETQYF

J: TRBJ2-7
V: TRBV20-1
D: TRBD1
size: NA
DNA: TGCAGTGCTGACCCGGACAGGGGGGGGTACGAGCAGTACTTC
CDR3: CSADPDRGGYEQYF

J: TRBJ2-1
V: TRBV5-5
D: TRBD2
size: NA
DNA: TGTGCCAGCAGCTGGGGACTAGCGGAACTACGGAGTAATGAGCAGTTCTTC
CDR3: CASSWGLAELRSNEQFF

J: TRBJ2-2
V: TRBV5-1
D: NA
size: NA
DNA: TGCGCCAGCAGCTTGGAGGCTGTCACCGGGGAGCTGTTTTTT
CDR3: CASSLEAVTGELFF

J: TRBJ2-1
V: TRBV20-1
D: NA
size: NA
DNA: TGCAGTGCTAACCGGGACGGCTCCTACAATGAGCAGTTCTTC
CDR3: CSANRDGSYNEQFF

J: TRBJ1-4
V: TRBV14
D: TRBD1
size: NA
DNA: TGTGCCAGCAGCCAAGATTTAGGGACAGGCCATTCCAATGAAAAACTGTTTTTT
CDR3: CASSQDLGTGHSNEKLFF

J: TRBJ2-7
V: TRBV4-3
D: TRBD1
size: NA
DNA: TGCGCCAGCAGCCAAGCTTTCGGGGACAGAGCCTACGAGCAGTACTTC
CDR3: CASSQAFGDRAYEQYF

J: TRBJ2-3
V: TRBV25-1
D: NA
size: NA
DNA: TGTGCCAGCAGTGTAGGAGGGGCAGATACGCAGTATTTT
CDR3: CASSVGGADTQYF

J: TRBJ2-7
V: TRBV18
D: NA
size: once
DNA: TGTGCCAGCTCCCCGCCTGACACGGTCTACGAGCAGTACTTC
CDR3: CASSPPDTVYEQYF

J: TRBJ2-1
V: TRBV3-1
D: NA
size: NA
DNA: TGTGCCAGCAGGGCACGGGGAATAACTACTTTCAATGAGCAGTTCTTC
CDR3: CASRARGITTFNEQFF

J: TRBJ2-5
V: TRBV15
D: TRBD1
size: few
DNA: TGTGCCACCAGCTACAGGGGCAGGGAGACCCAGTACTTC
CDR3: CATSYRGRETQYF

J: TRBJ2-7
V: TRBV29-1
D: TRBD2
size: few
DNA: TGCAGCGTTGGGCGGGAGTGGAGGGGCGAGCAGTACTTC
CDR3: CSVGREWRGEQYF

J: TRBJ2-3
V: TRBV9
D: TRBD2
size: few
DNA: TGTGCCAGCAGCGGAGGGGCTAGCGGTCTCACAGATACGCAGTATTTT
CDR3: CASSGGASGLTDTQYF

J: TRBJ2-6
V: TRBV4-1
D: NA
size: NA
DNA: TGCGCCAGCAGCCAAGGTCCACCCAGGGATGGGGCCAACGTCCTGACTTTC
CDR3: CASSQGPPRDGANVLTF

J: TRBJ1-1
V: TRBV12-3/TRBV12-4
D: NA
size: NA
DNA: TGTGCCTCCGAACAGGGTGAAATCACTGAAGCTTTCTTT
CDR3: CASEQGEITEAFF

J: TRBJ2-5
V: TRBV20-1
D: TRBD1
size: few
DNA: TGCAGTGCGCCTAGGACAGGGGAAGAGACCCAGTACTTC
CDR3: CSAPRTGEETQYF

J: TRBJ2-3
V: TRBV29-1
D: NA
size: NA
DNA: TGCAGCGTTGGTGGAGGAGTTGCCGATACGCAGTATTTT
CDR3: CSVGGGVADTQYF

J: TRBJ1-1
V: TRBV6-1
D: NA
size: NA
DNA: TGTGCCAGCAGTGAAGGGGTGGAGGATGAAGCTTTCTTT
CDR3: CASSEGVEDEAFF

J: TRBJ2-7
V: TRBV7-2
D: TRBD2
size: once
DNA: TGTGCCAGCAGCTCCCTAGCGGGAGGGTCTGAGCAGTACTTC
CDR3: CASSSLAGGSEQYF

J: TRBJ2-1
V: TRBV4-1
D: NA
size: NA
DNA: TGCGCCAGCAGCCAAAGGAGTGGTAGTTTATACGAGCAGTTCTTC
CDR3: CASSQRSGSLYEQFF

J: TRBJ2-1
V: TRBV27
D: NA
size: NA
DNA: TGTGCCAGCAGACGACAGGGGAGGGTTGAGCAGTTCTTC
CDR3: CASRRQGRVEQFF